The clone carrying this T cell receptor beta chain was picked up a small number of times. Its antigen remains unknown. The TCR beta library used iRepertoire HTBI primers with Arm-PCR amplification of CDR3. TCRdb recomputed calls from the multiplex PCR reads with MiXCR, one row per CDR3 protein. This sample has under 450,000 distinct CDR3 sequences, with around 24% found just once. The source of the sample is a study of regulatory T cells in long-lasting Graves disease. Study results and caveats: The study examined only peripheral blood, not thyroid tissue. Preferential use of TRBV28, TRBJ1-2 and TRBJ2-5 was seen in persistent disease.

This sample's time point: persistent/refractory GD, antithyroid drugs over 5 years with positive TRAb. Scientists built the TCR library using RNA that was extracted from PBMCs. The patients were enrolled through endocrinology in Xi'an, China. CDR1 is SGHRS, CDR2 YFSETQ, per germline. This CDR3 region has 16 residues. V was clipped by 1 base and J by 7 bases, with 18 bases between them. This receptor was taken from a female donor with Graves disease. V is TRBV5-1 and J is TRBJ1-5; D possibly corresponds to TRBD1 (6 bases). The material was peripheral blood mononuclear cells (PBMCs), obtained when the disease was refractory, from a patient treated with antithyroid drugs. CDR3 protein: CASSLRIRQDLQPQHF. The CDR3 DNA reads as TGCGCCAGCAGCTTGAGGATCAGACAGGACCTACAGCCCCAGCATTTT.